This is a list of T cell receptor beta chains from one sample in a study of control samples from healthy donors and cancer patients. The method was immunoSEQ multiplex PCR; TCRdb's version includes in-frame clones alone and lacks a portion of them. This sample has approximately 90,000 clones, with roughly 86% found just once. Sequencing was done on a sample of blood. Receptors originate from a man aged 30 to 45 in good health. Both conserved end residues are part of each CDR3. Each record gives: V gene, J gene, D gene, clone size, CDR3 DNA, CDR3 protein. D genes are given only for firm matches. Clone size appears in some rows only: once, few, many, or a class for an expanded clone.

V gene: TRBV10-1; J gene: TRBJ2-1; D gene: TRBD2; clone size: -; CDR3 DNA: TGCGCCGCGGTTAAAAGAGGTAGCGGGGGCCTATACAATGAGCAGTTCTTC; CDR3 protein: CAAVKRGSGGLYNEQFF
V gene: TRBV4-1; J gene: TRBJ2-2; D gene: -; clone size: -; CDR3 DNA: TGCGCCAGCAACCAGATTTTCTCCGGGGAGCTGTTTTTT; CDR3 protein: CASNQIFSGELFF
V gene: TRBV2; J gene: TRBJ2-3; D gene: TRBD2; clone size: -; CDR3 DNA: TGTGCCAGCAGTGAGAGAGCGGGGAGGAGCACAGATACGCAGTATTTT; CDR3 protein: CASSERAGRSTDTQYF
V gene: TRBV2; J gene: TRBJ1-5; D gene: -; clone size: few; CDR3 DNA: TGTGCCAGCAGTGAAGGATCCACAGGGCCCAATCAGCCCCAGCATTTT; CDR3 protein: CASSEGSTGPNQPQHF
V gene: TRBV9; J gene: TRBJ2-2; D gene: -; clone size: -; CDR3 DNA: TGTGCCAGCAGCGTAGATCAAGCGGCGAACACCGGGGAGCTGTTTTTT; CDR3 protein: CASSVDQAANTGELFF
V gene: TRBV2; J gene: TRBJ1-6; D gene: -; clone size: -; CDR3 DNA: TGTGCCAGCGGCGTTCTCGGACAGAATTCACCCCTCCACTTT; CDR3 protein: CASGVLGQNSPLHF
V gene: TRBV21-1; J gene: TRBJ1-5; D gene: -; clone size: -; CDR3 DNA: TGTGCCAGCAGCTCTCATGGGAATCAGCCCCAGCATTTT; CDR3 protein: CASSSHGNQPQHF
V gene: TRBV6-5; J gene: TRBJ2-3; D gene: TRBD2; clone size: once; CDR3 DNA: TGTGCCAGCAGCCTAGCGGGGGGTCCAGATACGCAGTATTTT; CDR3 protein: CASSLAGGPDTQYF
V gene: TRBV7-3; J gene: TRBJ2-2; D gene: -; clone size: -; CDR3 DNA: TGTGCCAGCAGCCTAAAACGGGGGAACACCGGGGAGCTGTTTTTT; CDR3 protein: CASSLKRGNTGELFF
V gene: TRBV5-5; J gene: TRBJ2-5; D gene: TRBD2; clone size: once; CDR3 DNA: TGTGCCAGCCGCGGAGCGGGGGGGGAGACCCAGTACTTC; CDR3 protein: CASRGAGGETQYF
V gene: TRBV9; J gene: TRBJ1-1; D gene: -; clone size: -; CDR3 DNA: TGTGCCAGCAAGCGGAACACTGAAGCTTTCTTT; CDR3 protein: CASKRNTEAFF
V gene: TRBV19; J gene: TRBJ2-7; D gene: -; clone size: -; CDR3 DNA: TGTGCCAGTAGTATGGCGGGGTCCAGTGGAGAGCAGTACTTC; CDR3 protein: CASSMAGSSGEQYF
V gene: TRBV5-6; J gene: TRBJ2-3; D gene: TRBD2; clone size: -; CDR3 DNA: TGTGCCAGCAGCTTGGGAGGGAGGGGAGATACGCAGTATTTT; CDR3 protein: CASSLGGRGDTQYF
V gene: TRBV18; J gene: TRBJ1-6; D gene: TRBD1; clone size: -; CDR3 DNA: TGTGCCAGCTCACCCAACGGACAGGGTCGCAATTCACCCCTCCACTTT; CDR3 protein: CASSPNGQGRNSPLHF
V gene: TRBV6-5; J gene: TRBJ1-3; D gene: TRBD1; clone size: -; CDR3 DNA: TGTGCCTCCTCTAAGGACAGGGGAAACACCATATATTTT; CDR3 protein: CASSKDRGNTIYF
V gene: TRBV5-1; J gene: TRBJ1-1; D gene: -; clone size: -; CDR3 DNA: TGCGCCAGCAGTCCAAGACAGTTGAACACTGAAGCTTTCTTT; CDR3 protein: CASSPRQLNTEAFF
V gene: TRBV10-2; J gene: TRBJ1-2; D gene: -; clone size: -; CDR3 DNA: TGCGCCAGCAGTGAGTCACGGCGGGCCCCCTCCTATGGCTACACCTTC; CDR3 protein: CASSESRRAPSYGYTF
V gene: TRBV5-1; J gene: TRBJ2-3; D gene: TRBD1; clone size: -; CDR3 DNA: TGCGCCAGCAGCTTGTATGCGACAGGGCCCACAGATACGCAGTATTTT; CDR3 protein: CASSLYATGPTDTQYF
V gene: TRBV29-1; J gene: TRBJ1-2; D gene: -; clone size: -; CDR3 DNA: TGCAGCGTTGGCGGGCGGAGCTATGGCTACACCTTC; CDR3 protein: CSVGGRSYGYTF
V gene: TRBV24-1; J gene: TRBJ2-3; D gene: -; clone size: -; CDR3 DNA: TGTGCCACCAGCCCGGGGGGCACAGATACGCAGTATTTT; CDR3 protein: CATSPGGTDTQYF
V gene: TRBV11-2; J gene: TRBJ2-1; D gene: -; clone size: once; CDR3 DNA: TGTGCCAGCAGCTTAGTCCAGCGCAGCTCCTACAATGAGCAGTTCTTC; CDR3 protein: CASSLVQRSSYNEQFF
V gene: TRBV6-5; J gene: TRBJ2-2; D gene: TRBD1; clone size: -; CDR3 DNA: TGTGCCAGCTTTGACAGGGGCACCGGGGAGCTGTTTTTT; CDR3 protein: CASFDRGTGELFF
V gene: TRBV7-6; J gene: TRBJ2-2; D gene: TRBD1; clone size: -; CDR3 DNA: TGTGCCAGCAGCTCAGGACAGGGGGGCACCGGGGAGCTGTTTTTT; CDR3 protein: CASSSGQGGTGELFF
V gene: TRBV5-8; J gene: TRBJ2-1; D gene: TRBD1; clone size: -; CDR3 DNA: TGTGCCAGCAGCTTGGCGACAGGGTCCTACAATGAGCAGTTCTTC; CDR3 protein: CASSLATGSYNEQFF
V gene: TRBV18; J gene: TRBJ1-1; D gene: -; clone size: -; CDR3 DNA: TGTGCCAGCTCACCGGACAGCCCGAACACTGAAGCTTTCTTT; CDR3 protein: CASSPDSPNTEAFF
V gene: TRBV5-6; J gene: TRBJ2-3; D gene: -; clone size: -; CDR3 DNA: TGTGCCAGCAGCTCATATTGGACAGGAGGAGGGGCAGATACGCAGTATTTT; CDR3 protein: CASSSYWTGGGADTQYF
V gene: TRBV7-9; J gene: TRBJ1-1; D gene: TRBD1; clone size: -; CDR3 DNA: TGTGCCAGCAGGGACACTGGACAGGGGGCGAAAACTGAAGCTTTCTTT; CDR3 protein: CASRDTGQGAKTEAFF
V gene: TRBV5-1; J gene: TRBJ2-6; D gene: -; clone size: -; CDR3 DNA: TGCGCCAGCAGCCCCGACGGGGGTGGGGCCAACGTCCTGACTTTC; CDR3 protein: CASSPDGGGANVLTF
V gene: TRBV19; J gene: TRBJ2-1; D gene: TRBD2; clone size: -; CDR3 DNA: TGTGCCAGTAGTCCCCGACGTATAGCTAGCGGGGGGGCCGATGAGCAGTTCTTC; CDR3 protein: CASSPRRIASGGADEQFF
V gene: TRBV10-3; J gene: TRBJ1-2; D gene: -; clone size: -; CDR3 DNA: TGTGCCATCAGTGTCGTCGGGCCTAACTATGGCTACACCTTC; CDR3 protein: CAISVVGPNYGYTF
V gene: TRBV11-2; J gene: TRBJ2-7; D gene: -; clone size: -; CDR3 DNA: TGTGCCAGCAGCTTATGGGTCAACTCCTACGAGCAGTACTTC; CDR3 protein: CASSLWVNSYEQYF
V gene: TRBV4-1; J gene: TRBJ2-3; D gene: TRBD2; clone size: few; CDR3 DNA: TGCGCCAGCAGCCAAGGAGCGGGGGTTAGGGATACGCAGTATTTT; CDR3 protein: CASSQGAGVRDTQYF
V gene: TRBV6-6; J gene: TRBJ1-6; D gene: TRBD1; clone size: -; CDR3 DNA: TGTGCCAGCAGGACAGGGGGCGAGGGATCACCCCTCCACTTT; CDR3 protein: CASRTGGEGSPLHF
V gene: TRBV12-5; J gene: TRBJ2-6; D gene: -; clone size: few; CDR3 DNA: TGTGCTAGTGGTTTGCAGGCCTCTGGGGCCAACGTCCTGACTTTC; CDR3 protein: CASGLQASGANVLTF
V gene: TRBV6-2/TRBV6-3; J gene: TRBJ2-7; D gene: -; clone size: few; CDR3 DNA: TGTGCCAGCAGTTACGATCGGACAGGGAGGGAGGTACTGGGGCAGTACTTC; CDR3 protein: CASSYDRTGREVLGQYF
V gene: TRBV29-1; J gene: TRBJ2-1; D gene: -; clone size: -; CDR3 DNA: TGCAGCGTTGAAGGGACCCCCGTATACAACAATGAGCAGTTCTTC; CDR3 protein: CSVEGTPVYNNEQFF
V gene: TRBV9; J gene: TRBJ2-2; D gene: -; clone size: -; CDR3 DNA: TGTGCCAGCAGCGCCAAAGGGCAGACAAACACCGGGGAGCTGTTTTTT; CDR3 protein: CASSAKGQTNTGELFF
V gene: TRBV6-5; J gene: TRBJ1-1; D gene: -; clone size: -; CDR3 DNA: TGTGCCAGCAGTTACCAATTGAACACTGAAGCTTTCTTT; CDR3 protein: CASSYQLNTEAFF
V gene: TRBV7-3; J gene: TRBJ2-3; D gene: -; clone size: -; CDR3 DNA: TGTGCCAGCAGCCTCCGGGCCAGGACAGATACGCAGTATTTT; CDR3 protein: CASSLRARTDTQYF
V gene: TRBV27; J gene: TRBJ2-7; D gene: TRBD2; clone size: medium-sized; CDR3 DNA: TGTGCCAGCATGGGAGCGGGGACCTTCTCCTACGAGCAGTACTTC; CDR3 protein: CASMGAGTFSYEQYF
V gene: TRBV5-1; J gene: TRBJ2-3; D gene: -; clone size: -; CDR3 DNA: TGCGCCAGCAGCTTCCAGTCGGCAGATACGCAGTATTTT; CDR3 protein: CASSFQSADTQYF
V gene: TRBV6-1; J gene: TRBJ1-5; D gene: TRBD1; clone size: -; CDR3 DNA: TGTGCCAGCAGTGAAATAGGGGGCGCGTTAAGCAATCAGCCCCAGCATTTT; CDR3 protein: CASSEIGGALSNQPQHF
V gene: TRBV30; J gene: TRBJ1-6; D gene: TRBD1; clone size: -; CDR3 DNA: TGTGCCTGGAGTGGTCCCCGACAGGGTACCTATAATTCACCCCTCCACTTT; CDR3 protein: CAWSGPRQGTYNSPLHF
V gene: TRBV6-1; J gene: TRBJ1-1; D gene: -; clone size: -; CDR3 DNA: TGTGCCAGCAGTGACCTTCCGGGACGGGCGAACACTGAAGCTTTCTTT; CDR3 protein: CASSDLPGRANTEAFF
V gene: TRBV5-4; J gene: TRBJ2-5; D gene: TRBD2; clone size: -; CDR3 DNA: TGTGCCAGCAGCTTGGGACTAGCGGGGGGGCCGGCACAGACCCAGTACTTC; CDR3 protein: CASSLGLAGGPAQTQYF
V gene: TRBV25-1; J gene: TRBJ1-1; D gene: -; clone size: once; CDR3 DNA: TGTGCCAGCAGTGAAGACCGATACACTGAAGCTTTCTTT; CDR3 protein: CASSEDRYTEAFF
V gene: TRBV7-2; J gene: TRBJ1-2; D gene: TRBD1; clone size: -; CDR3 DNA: TGTGCCAGCAGCTCGGGACAGCCCAGCGGCTACACCTTC; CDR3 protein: CASSSGQPSGYTF
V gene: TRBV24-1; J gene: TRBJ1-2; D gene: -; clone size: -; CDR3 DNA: TGTGCCACCAGTGATCCGAGAGGCTACACCTTC; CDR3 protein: CATSDPRGYTF
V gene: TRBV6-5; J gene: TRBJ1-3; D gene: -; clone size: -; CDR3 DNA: TGTGCCAGCAGTTACAAGTACAGCCGCTCTGGAAACACCATATATTTT; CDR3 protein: CASSYKYSRSGNTIYF
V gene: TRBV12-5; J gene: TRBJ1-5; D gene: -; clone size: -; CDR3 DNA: TGTGCTAGTGGCGTGGACGGGGACAATCAGCCCCAGCATTTT; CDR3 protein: CASGVDGDNQPQHF
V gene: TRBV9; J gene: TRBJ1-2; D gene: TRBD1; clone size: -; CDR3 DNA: TGTGCCAGCAGCCCGAAACCGGGCAGGGGGACCTATGGCTACACCTTC; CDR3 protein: CASSPKPGRGTYGYTF
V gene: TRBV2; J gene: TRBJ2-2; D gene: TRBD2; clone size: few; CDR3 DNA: TGTGCCAGCAGTGCGGCCGGACTAGCCGGGGAGCTGTTTTTT; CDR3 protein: CASSAAGLAGELFF
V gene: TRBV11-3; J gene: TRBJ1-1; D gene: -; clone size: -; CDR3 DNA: TGTGCCAGCAGTCTCGGACATAACACTGAAGCTTTCTTT; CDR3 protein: CASSLGHNTEAFF